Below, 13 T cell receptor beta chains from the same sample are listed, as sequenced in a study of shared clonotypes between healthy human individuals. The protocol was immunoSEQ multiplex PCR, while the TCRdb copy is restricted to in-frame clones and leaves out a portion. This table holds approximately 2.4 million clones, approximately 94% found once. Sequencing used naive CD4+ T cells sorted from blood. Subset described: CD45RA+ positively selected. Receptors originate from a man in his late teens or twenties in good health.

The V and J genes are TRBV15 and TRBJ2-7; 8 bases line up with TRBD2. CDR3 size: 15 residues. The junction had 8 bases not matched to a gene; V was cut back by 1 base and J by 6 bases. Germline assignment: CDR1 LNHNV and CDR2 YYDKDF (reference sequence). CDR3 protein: CATSRGFSGMGEQYF. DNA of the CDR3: TGTGCCACCAGCAGAGGTTTTAGCGGGATGGGCGAGCAGTACTTC.

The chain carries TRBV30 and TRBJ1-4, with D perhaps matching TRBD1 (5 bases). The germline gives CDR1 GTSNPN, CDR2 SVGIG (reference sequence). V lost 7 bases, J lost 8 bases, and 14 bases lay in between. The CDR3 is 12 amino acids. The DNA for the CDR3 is TGTGCCTTGGACCTTTGGGGCGAAAAACTGTTTTTT. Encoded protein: CALDLWGEKLFF. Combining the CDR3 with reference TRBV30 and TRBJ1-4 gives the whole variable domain SQTIHQWPATLVQPVGSPLSLECTVEGTSNPNLYWYRQAAGRGLQLLFYSVGIGQISSEVPQNLSASRPQDRQFILSSKKLLLSDSGFYLCALDLWGEKLFFGSGTQLSVL.

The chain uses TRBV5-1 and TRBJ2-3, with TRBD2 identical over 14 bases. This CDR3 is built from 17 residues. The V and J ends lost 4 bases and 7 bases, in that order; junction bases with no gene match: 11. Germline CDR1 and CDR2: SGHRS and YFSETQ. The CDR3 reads CASSLGGTSGGSNTQYF. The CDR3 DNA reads TGCGCCAGCAGCCTGGGAGGGACTAGCGGGGGAAGTAATACGCAGTATTTT.

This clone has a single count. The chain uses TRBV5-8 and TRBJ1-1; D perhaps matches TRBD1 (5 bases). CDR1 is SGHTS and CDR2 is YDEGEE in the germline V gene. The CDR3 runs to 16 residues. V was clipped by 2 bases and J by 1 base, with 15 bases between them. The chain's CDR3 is CASSFRWGRKNTEAFF. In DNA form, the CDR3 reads TGTGCCAGCAGCTTTAGGTGGGGACGGAAGAACACTGAAGCTTTCTTT.

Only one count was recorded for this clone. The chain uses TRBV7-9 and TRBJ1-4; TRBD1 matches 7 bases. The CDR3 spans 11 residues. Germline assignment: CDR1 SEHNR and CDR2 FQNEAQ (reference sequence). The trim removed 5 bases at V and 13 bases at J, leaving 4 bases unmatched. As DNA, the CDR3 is TGTGCCAGCAGCACCGGGACAGTACTGTTTTTT. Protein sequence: CASSTGTVLFF.

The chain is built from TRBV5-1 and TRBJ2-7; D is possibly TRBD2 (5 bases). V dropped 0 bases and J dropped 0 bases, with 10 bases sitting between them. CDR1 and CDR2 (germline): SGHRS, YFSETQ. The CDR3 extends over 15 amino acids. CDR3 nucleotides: TGCGCCAGCAGCTTGGGAGCGGTTAGCTCCTACGAGCAGTACTTC. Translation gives CASSLGAVSSYEQYF.

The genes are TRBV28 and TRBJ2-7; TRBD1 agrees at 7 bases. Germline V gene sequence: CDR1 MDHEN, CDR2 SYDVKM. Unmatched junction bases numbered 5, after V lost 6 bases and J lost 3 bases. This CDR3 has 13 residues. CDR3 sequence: CASRKSGGYEQYF. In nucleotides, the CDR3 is TGTGCCAGCAGGAAATCAGGGGGCTACGAGCAGTACTTC.

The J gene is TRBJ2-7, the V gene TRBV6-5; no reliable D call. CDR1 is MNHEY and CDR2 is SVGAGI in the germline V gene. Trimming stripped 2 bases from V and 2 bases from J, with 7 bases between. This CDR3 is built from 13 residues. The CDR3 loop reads CASSYGVAYEQYF. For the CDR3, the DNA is TGTGCCAGCAGTTACGGGGTTGCCTACGAGCAGTACTTC.

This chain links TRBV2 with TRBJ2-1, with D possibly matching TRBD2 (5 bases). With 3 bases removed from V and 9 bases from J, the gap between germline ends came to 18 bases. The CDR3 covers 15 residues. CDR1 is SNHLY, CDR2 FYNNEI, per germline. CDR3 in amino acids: CASSDVPFTSSEQFF. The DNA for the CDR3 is TGTGCCAGCAGTGATGTCCCTTTCACTAGTAGTGAGCAGTTCTTC.

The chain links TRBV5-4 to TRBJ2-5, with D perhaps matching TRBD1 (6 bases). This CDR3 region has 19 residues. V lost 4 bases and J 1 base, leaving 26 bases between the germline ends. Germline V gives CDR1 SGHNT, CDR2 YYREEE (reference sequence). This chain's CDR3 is CASSGAGTLTSVPQETQYF. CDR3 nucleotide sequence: TGTGCCAGCAGCGGGGCCGGGACATTAACGTCGGTCCCCCAAGAGACCCAGTACTTC.

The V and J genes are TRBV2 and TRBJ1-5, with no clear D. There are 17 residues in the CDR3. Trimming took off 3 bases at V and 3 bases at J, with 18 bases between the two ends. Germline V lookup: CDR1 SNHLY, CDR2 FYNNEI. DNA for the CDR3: TGTGCCAGCAGTGAGGAGGTGGGGTACACCTACAATCAGCCCCAGCATTTT. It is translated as CASSEEVGYTYNQPQHF.

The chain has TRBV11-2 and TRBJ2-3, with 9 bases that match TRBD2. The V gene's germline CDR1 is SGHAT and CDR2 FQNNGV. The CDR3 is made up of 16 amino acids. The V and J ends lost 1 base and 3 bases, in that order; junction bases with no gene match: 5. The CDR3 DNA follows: TGTGCCAGCAGCTTAGCGGGCGGGGGGGTTACAGATACGCAGTATTTT. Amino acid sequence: CASSLAGGGVTDTQYF.

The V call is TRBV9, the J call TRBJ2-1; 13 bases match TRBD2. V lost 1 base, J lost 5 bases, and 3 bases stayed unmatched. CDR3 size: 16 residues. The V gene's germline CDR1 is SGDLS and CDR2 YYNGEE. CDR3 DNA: TGTGCCAGCAGCGTACGGGGGACTAGCGGGGACAATGAGCAGTTCTTC. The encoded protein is CASSVRGTSGDNEQFF. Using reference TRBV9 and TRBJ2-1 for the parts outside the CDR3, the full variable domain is DSGVTQTPKHLITATGQRVTLRCSPRSGDLSVYWYQQSLDQGLQFLIQYYNGEERAKGNILERFSAQQFPDLHSELNLSSLELGDSALYFCASSVRGTSGDNEQFFGPGTRLTVL.